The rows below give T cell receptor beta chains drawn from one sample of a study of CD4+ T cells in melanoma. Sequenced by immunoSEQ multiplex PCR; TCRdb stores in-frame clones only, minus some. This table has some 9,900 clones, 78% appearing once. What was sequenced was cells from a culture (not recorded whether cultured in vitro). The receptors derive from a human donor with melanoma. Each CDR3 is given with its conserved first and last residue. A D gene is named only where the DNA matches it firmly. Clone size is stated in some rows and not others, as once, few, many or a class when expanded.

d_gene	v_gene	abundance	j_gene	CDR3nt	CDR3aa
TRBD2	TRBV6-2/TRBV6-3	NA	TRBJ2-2	TGTGCCAGCAGTTACTTGACTAGCGGGGGGCCCCCTGGGGAGCTGTTTTTT	CASSYLTSGGPPGELFF
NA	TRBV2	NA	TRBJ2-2	TGTGCCAGCACCAGGTTAACCGGGGAGCTGTTTTTT	CASTRLTGELFF
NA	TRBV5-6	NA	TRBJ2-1	TGTGCCAGCAGCTTGACTCAGGGGAGCTCCTACAATGAGCAGTTCTTC	CASSLTQGSSYNEQFF
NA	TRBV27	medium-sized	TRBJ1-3	TGTGCCAGCAGTTTATTAAGTGGAAACACCATATATTTT	CASSLLSGNTIYF
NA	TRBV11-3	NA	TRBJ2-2	TGTGCCAGCAGCTTAGATCGTAGGAACACCGGGGAGCTGTTTTTT	CASSLDRRNTGELFF
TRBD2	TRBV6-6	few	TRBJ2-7	TGTGCCACGAGCGGGGGGGCCTCCTACGAGCAGTACTTC	CATSGGASYEQYF
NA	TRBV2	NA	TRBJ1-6	TGTGCCAGCAGAACAACAGGGCTGGCGATTAATTCACCCCTCCACTTT	CASRTTGLAINSPLHF
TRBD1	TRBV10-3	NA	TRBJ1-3	TGTGCCTCGGGACAGACGTACTCTGGAAACACCATATATTTT	CASGQTYSGNTIYF
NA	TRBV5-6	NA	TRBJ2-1	TGTGCCAGCAGCTTTGTAAGGACAGTAGACAATGAGCAGTTCTTC	CASSFVRTVDNEQFF
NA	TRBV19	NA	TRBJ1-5	TGTGCCAGTAGTTTGGTGGGGCCCCAGCATTTT	CASSLVGPQHF
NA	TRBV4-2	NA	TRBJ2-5	TGTGCCAGCAGCCAAGATGGGGGAACTAAAGAGACCCAGTACTTC	CASSQDGGTKETQYF
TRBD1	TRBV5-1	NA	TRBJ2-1	TGCGCCAGCAGTAACCCCGGGACAGGGGCCTACAATGAGCAGTTCTTC	CASSNPGTGAYNEQFF
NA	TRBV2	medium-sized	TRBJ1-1	TGTGCCAGCAGTGACGGGGGAGAAGGAGCTTTCTTT	CASSDGGEGAFF
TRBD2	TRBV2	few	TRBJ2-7	TGTGCCAGCAGCCGGGGACTAGCGGGGGGCTTAAGCTCCTACGAGCAGTACTTC	CASSRGLAGGLSSYEQYF